These 29 T cell receptor beta chains came from one sample sequenced in a study of blood T cell repertoires in COVID-19 (dated by TCRdb to between 2020 and 2021). Libraries were prepared through the immunoSEQ multiplex PCR assay. TCRdb mirrors the immuneACCESS table, restricted to in-frame sequences. Some clones are absent from its copies; in checked studies, under half trace to an unresolved V gene, and the reason for the others is unknown. This sample has about 100,000 clones in its table, and approximately 80% of those were observed once. Roughly 13% of the sample is taken by the ten largest. The source material was peripheral blood. Every receptor here comes from a man aged 50 to 60 with active or convalescent COVID-19.

This chain links TRBV18 with TRBJ2-3, with D possibly being TRBD2 (6 bases). V was trimmed by 6 bases and J by 6 bases, leaving 19 bases between them. Per the germline V gene, CDR1 is KGHSH and CDR2 is LQKENI. The CDR3 spans 15 residues. The CDR3 is CASSHRETPGDTQYF. Written as DNA, the CDR3 is TGTGCCAGCTCCCACCGGGAGACACCGGGGGATACGCAGTATTTT.

On this clone itself: At one end the junction does not follow the germline gene, possibly because of a read error. This rearrangement joins TRBV19 to TRBJ1-5; possibly TRBD1 for D (6 bases). Germline assignment: CDR1 LNHDA and CDR2 SQIVND (reference sequence). The CDR3 is 13 amino acids. CDR3 coding DNA: TGTGCCAGTAGTACGTCCTTCAGGGGTTTGATCGTTTTT. Its protein is CASSTSFRGLIVF. Complete variable domain (other parts from reference TRBV19 and TRBJ1-5): DGGITQSPKYLFRKEGQNVTLSCEQNLNHDAMYWYRQDPGQGLRLIYYSQIVNDFQKGDIAEGYSVSREKKESFPLTVTSAQKNPTAFYLCASSTSFRGLIVFGDGTRLSIL.

This clone was observed a few times. The chain carries TRBV19 and TRBJ2-1; 10 positions match TRBD1. CDR1 and CDR2 from the germline V gene are LNHDA and SQIVND (reference sequence). J lost 0 bases, V lost 6 bases, and 2 bases had no gene match. CDR3 length: 15 amino acids. The CDR3 sequence: CASSRTGGSYNEQFF. The CDR3 coding sequence is TGTGCCAGTAGCCGGACAGGGGGCTCCTACAATGAGCAGTTCTTC.

The chain uses TRBV6-5 and TRBJ2-7; TRBD2 aligns across 8 bases. Trimming at V came to 4 bases and at J to 5 bases, leaving 7 bases not matched to a gene. This CDR3 has 14 residues. Germline V lookup: CDR1 MNHEY, CDR2 SVGAGI. This CDR3 is CASSSSGSRDEQYF. The CDR3 DNA sequence: TGTGCCAGCAGTTCCAGCGGGAGTCGCGACGAGCAGTACTTC.

The V gene is TRBV7-9, the J gene TRBJ1-1; 7 bases fit TRBD1. V gave up 5 bases and J gave up 6 bases; unmatched junction bases: 6. This CDR3 is built from 13 residues. Germline V CDR1 and CDR2: SEHNR, FQNEAQ (reference sequence). The CDR3 spells CASSPRQGAEAFF. In nucleotides, the CDR3 is TGTGCCAGCAGCCCCCGACAGGGAGCTGAAGCTTTCTTT.

The rearrangement joins TRBV25-1 to TRBJ2-3; 7 bases are a match to TRBD2. The CDR3 covers 16 residues. CDR1 is MGHDK and CDR2 is SYGVNS in the germline V gene. V lost 1 base and J lost 2; bases outside the gene matches: 6. For the CDR3, the DNA is TGTGCCAGCAGTGAATCTAGCGGATCCTACACAGATACGCAGTATTTT. This gives the protein CASSESSGSYTDTQYF.

The V and J genes are TRBV10-1 and TRBJ2-7, with 10 bases that match TRBD2. The CDR3 runs to 15 residues. Per the germline V gene, CDR1 is WNHNN and CDR2 is SYGVQD (reference sequence). Trimming took 2 bases from V and 1 from J; bases not matched to a gene: 2. This CDR3 reads CASSEGLAASYEQYF. The CDR3 DNA sequence: TGCGCCAGCAGTGAGGGACTAGCGGCATCCTACGAGCAGTACTTC.

The V and J genes are TRBV19 and TRBJ2-1; 13 bases map to TRBD2. V trimming: 0 bases; J trimming: 7 bases; junction bases outside the gene matches: 9. The CDR3 covers 18 residues. Germline V CDR1 and CDR2: LNHDA, SQIVND (reference sequence). The chain's CDR3 is CASSIDRIGLAGVNEQFF. The CDR3 nucleotides read TGTGCCAGTAGTATAGATAGGATAGGACTAGCGGGAGTAAATGAGCAGTTCTTC.

The chain is built from TRBV2 and TRBJ1-5; D is unresolved. Germline lookup yields CDR1 SNHLY and CDR2 FYNNEI. The germline V and J ends were trimmed by 7 bases and 1 base, with 14 bases remaining between them. The CDR3 contains 15 residues. The CDR3: CASTLGVVSNQPQHF. The CDR3 bases are TGTGCCAGCACCCTCGGGGTGGTAAGCAATCAGCCCCAGCATTTT.

V and J are TRBV18 and TRBJ2-1; no firm D call. The ends were cut back, 6 bases at V and 2 bases at J, with 17 bases in the middle. The CDR3 is 16 residues long. Germline V CDR1 and CDR2: KGHSH, LQKENI. The CDR3 spells CASSRPMESAYNEQFF. Here the CDR3 DNA reads TGTGCCAGCTCTAGACCGATGGAAAGCGCCTACAATGAGCAGTTCTTC.

DNA of the CDR3: TGCGCCAGCAGCCTCCGACAGGGGTCAGGCACCGGGGAGCTGTTTTTT. Protein product: CASSLRQGSGTGELFF. The V gene is TRBV5-1, the J gene TRBJ2-2, with 8 bases lining up with TRBD1. The CDR3 covers 16 residues. Per the germline V gene, CDR1 is SGHRS and CDR2 is YFSETQ. The J segment lost 4 bases and the V segment lost 4 bases, leaving 9 bases of the junction unmatched. The whole variable domain, remainder taken from reference TRBV5-1 and TRBJ2-2, is KAGVTQTPRYLIKTRGQQVTLSCSPISGHRSVSWYQQTPGQGLQFLFEYFSETQRNKGNFPGRFSGRQFSNSRSEMNVSTLELGDSALYLCASSLRQGSGTGELFFGEGSRLTVL.

The chain uses TRBV5-4 and TRBJ2-3; 9 positions match TRBD2. There are 15 residues in the CDR3. Germline V CDR1 and CDR2: SGHNT, YYREEE (reference sequence). J lost 1 base, V lost 4 bases, and 4 bases had no gene match. CDR3 DNA: TGTGCCAGCAGCCCCCGGACTAGCGGCACAGATACGCAGTATTTT. Its protein product is CASSPRTSGTDTQYF.

The V gene is TRBV2, the J gene TRBJ2-1; TRBD1 agrees at 7 bases. V was pared by 6 bases and J by 7 bases, with 9 bases of the junction left unmatched. From germline, CDR1 is SNHLY and CDR2 FYNNEI. The CDR3 is 14 residues long. In DNA form, the CDR3 reads TGTGCCAGCAGGGACGACAGGGATCCGAATGAGCAGTTCTTC. Amino acids: CASRDDRDPNEQFF.

The chain joins TRBV19 to TRBJ2-3; TRBD1 matches 7 bases. Germline CDR1 is LNHDA and CDR2 is SQIVND (reference sequence). The junction had 9 bases not matched to a gene; V was cut back by 5 bases and J by 4 bases. The length of the CDR3 is 15 residues. The DNA for the CDR3 is TGTGCCAGTAGTCCCAAAAGAACAGGGGCAGATACGCAGTATTTT. Residues: CASSPKRTGADTQYF.

The rearrangement joins TRBV9 to TRBJ2-7; 9 nucleotides agree with TRBD1. The germline gives CDR1 SGDLS, CDR2 YYNGEE. Unmatched junction bases numbered 4, after V lost 0 bases and J lost 3 bases. The CDR3 contains 15 residues. For the CDR3, the DNA is TGTGCCAGCAGCGTAGGGGACAGGGAATACTACGAGCAGTACTTC. This gives the protein CASSVGDREYYEQYF.

This clone is a singleton in its sample. Distinct nucleotide sequences in the sample also encode this CDR3. The V and J genes are TRBV5-1 and TRBJ2-7; 10 nucleotides agree with TRBD2. There are 15 residues in the CDR3. V trimming: 4 bases; J trimming: 0 bases; junction bases outside the gene matches: 4. Germline V gene lookup returns CDR1 SGHRS and CDR2 YFSETQ. The chain's CDR3 is CASSPGLAVSYEQYF. In DNA form, the CDR3 reads TGCGCCAGCAGCCCCGGACTAGCGGTCTCCTACGAGCAGTACTTC.

The CDR3 DNA is TGTGCCAGCAGATTTCAGGGGGCCGGAACTGAAGCTTTCTTT. This gives the protein CASRFQGAGTEAFF. The rearrangement uses TRBV2 and TRBJ1-1, with 8 bases fitting TRBD1. Germline CDR1 and CDR2: SNHLY and FYNNEI. CDR3 size: 14 residues. The ends lost 6 bases at V and 5 bases at J; junction bases unmatched: 8.

The rearrangement links TRBV5-1 to TRBJ2-1; 8 bases map to TRBD2. There are 14 residues in the CDR3. Per the germline V gene, CDR1 is SGHRS and CDR2 is YFSETQ. The V gene end was trimmed by 0 bases and the J gene end by 7 bases; junction bases not matched to a gene: 3. The CDR3 DNA is TGCGCCAGCAGCTTGGGGAGCGGGAGTAATGAGCAGTTCTTC. Translated, it gives CASSLGSGSNEQFF.

The V and J genes are TRBV3-1 (or the pseudogene TRBV3-2) and TRBJ1-2, with no clear D. Germline assignment: CDR1 LGHDT and CDR2 YNNKEL (reference sequence). The length of the CDR3 is 16 residues. V lost 0 bases and J 3 bases, leaving 14 bases between the germline ends. The CDR3 reads CASSQETLVEHYGYTF. CDR3 in DNA: TGTGCCAGCAGCCAAGAGACTCTGGTAGAACACTATGGCTACACCTTC.

This clone was seen a handful of times. The chain employs TRBV13 and TRBJ2-3, with unresolved D. The V gene lost 4 bases and the J gene lost 7 bases, with 9 bases spanning the gap. The germline V gene has CDR1 PRHDT and CDR2 FYEKMQ (reference sequence). The CDR3 covers 12 residues. The CDR3 is CASSSRENTQYF. CDR3 in DNA: TGTGCCAGCAGCTCCCGCGAAAATACGCAGTATTTT.

The chain is built from TRBV5-5 and TRBJ2-2; 9 bases are a match to TRBD1. V gave up 5 bases and J gave up 5 bases; unmatched junction bases: 10. This CDR3 contains 16 residues. Germline loops: CDR1 SGHKS, CDR2 YYEKEE (reference sequence). The CDR3 DNA reads as TGTGCCAGCAGGCGAGACAGGGGGACGAGAACCGGGGAGCTGTTTTTT. Protein sequence: CASRRDRGTRTGELFF.

V is TRBV24-1 and J is TRBJ2-5, with D possibly TRBD1 on 6 matching bases. Germline V CDR1 and CDR2: KGHDR, SFDVKD. Deletions cut 5 bases from V and 1 base from J, with 7 bases between. This CDR3 comprises 13 residues. The CDR3 DNA reads TGTGCCACCAGTGTGGACAGCCAAGAGACCCAGTACTTC. The encoded protein is CATSVDSQETQYF.

The genes are TRBV9 and TRBJ2-3; D is perhaps TRBD2 (6 bases). V lost 4 bases to trimming and J lost 1 base, with 19 bases between them. The CDR3 is made up of 17 amino acids. CDR1 and CDR2 (germline): SGDLS, YYNGEE. This chain's CDR3 is CASSTHFFGSGTDTQYF. The CDR3 region has the DNA TGTGCCAGCAGCACCCACTTTTTCGGGAGTGGCACAGATACGCAGTATTTT.

The V call is TRBV20-1, the J call TRBJ2-7, with D possibly TRBD2 on 6 matching bases. Trimming left V 3 bases short and J 7 bases short, with 25 bases between. Looked up from germline, CDR1 is DFQATT and CDR2 is SNEGSKA (reference sequence). The CDR3 extends over 16 amino acids. The CDR3 region is CSASWGGREISGEQYF. CDR3 bases: TGCAGTGCTAGTTGGGGTGGACGGGAGATCTCGGGGGAGCAGTACTTC.

The chain links TRBV5-1 to TRBJ2-1; the D gene is possibly TRBD2 (5 bases). Germline V CDR1 and CDR2: SGHRS, YFSETQ. Trimming left V 4 bases short and J 3 bases short, with 11 bases between. This CDR3 spans 14 amino acids. CDR3 DNA sequence: TGCGCCAGCAGCACGGACTCGATCTACAATGAGCAGTTCTTC. Translated: CASSTDSIYNEQFF.

V usage is TRBV24-1 and J usage is TRBJ2-2, with 7 bases matching TRBD1. This CDR3 has 17 residues. Germline-derived CDR1 and CDR2 are KGHDR and SFDVKD. V lost 4 bases to trimming and J lost 5 bases; unmatched junction nucleotides: 12. The CDR3 nucleotides are TGTGCCACCAGTGAACTCGGACAGGCGCCCGGGACCGGGGAGCTGTTTTTT. As protein: CATSELGQAPGTGELFF.

This clone was counted a few times. In DNA form, the CDR3 reads TGTGCCAGCAGCTTAGTCCTTTGGGTAGGAGAGCTGAACACTGAAGCTTTCTTT. Translating gives CASSLVLWVGELNTEAFF. The J gene is TRBJ1-1, the V gene TRBV7-8; D unresolved. V was clipped by 1 base and J by 0 bases, with 18 bases between them. The CDR3 has 18 residues. Germline-derived CDR1 and CDR2 are SGHVS and FQNEAQ.

The chain combines TRBV5-4 with TRBJ1-6, with TRBD1 matching over 10 bases. The CDR3 is 14 amino acids. J was trimmed by 8 bases and V by 4 bases; bases with no gene match: 3. Per germline, CDR1 SGHNT and CDR2 YYREEE (reference sequence). CDR3: CASSRDRGDSPLHF. The CDR3 DNA is TGTGCCAGCAGCCGGGACAGGGGTGATTCACCCCTCCACTTT.

The rearrangement links TRBV6-5 to TRBJ1-1; 7 bases fit TRBD1. Germline V lookup: CDR1 MNHEY, CDR2 SVGAGI. The CDR3 is 15 residues long. V lost 5 bases and J lost 4; bases outside the gene matches: 10. As DNA, the CDR3 is TGTGCCAGCAGTCTAGAGACAGGGTTGGGCACTGAAGCTTTCTTT. It specifies CASSLETGLGTEAFF.